This T cell receptor (beta chain) was sequenced for a study of cytomegalovirus exposure and HLA in healthy donors. In the study overall: A prior analysis found roughly 100 million unique TCR beta sequences from approximately 200 million T cells. Whole-study results and caveats: Associated with cytomegalovirus, according to the listing, were 150 to 200 TCR beta chains. The authors considered a cluster of highly shared sequence variants likely to be a sequencing artifact.

The study sampled nominally healthy donors, though unrecorded immune exposures were likely. The PCR had 60 Vbeta and 13 Jbeta primers. This table comes from immunoSEQ multiplex PCR, and its TCRdb copy is limited to in-frame clones, with some not included. The data contain about 170,000 clones, roughly 85% of them singletons. Note on this clone: Its specificity is unknown.

This CDR3 spans 12 amino acids. In germline, CDR1 is MNHEY, CDR2 SVGAGI. The ends were cut back, 2 bases at V and 5 bases at J, with 6 bases in the middle. Sequencing input: PBMCs. The chain joins TRBV6-5 to TRBJ1-2; a weak D match, TRBD1 (5 bases). The TCR was taken from a man aged 25-45 years in good health and CMV-seropositive. The CDR3 DNA is TGTGCCAGCAGTTACCAGGGATATGGCTACACCTTC. It yields the protein CASSYQGYGYTF.